This T cell receptor (beta chain) comes out of a study of blood T cell repertoires in COVID-19. The length of the CDR3 is 15 residues. Germline V gives CDR1 SGHRS, CDR2 YFSETQ. V shed 3 bases and J shed 3 bases, with 14 bases lying between them. The protocol was immunoSEQ multiplex PCR, while the TCRdb copy is restricted to in-frame clones and leaves out a portion. Here the sample spans some 150,000 clones, roughly 78% being singletons. Before being deemed recovered, Cohort 3 donors had two negative PCRs, clearance, or symptom resolution. The chain links TRBV5-1 to TRBJ2-3; D might be TRBD1 (6 bases). What was sequenced was PBMCs or T cells enriched from blood (not recorded which). The sequence was obtained from a woman aged 50 to 60 who had recovered from COVID-19. The CDR3 DNA reads TGCGCCAGCAGCTCTTACAGGGCTTTGACAGATACGCAGTATTTT. Translation: CASSSYRALTDTQYF.